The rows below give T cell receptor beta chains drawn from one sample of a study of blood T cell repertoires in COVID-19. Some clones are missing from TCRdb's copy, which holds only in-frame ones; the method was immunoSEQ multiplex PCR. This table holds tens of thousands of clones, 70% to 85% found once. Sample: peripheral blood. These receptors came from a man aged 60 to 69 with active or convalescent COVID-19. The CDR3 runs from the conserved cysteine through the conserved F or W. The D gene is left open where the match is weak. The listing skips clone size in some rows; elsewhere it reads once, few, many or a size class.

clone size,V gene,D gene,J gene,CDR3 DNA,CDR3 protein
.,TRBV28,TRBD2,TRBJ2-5,TGTGCCACCGCGTTAGCGGGCGGGGGGCAAGAGACCCAGTACTTC,CATALAGGGQETQYF
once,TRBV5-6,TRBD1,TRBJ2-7,TGTGCCAGCAGCTTGGAATGGGACAGGGCCTACGAGCAGTACTTC,CASSLEWDRAYEQYF
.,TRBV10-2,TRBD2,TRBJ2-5,TGCGCCAGCAGTCCACGGCTAGCGGGGGAAGAGACCCAGTACTTC,CASSPRLAGEETQYF
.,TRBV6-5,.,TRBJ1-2,TGTGCCAGCAGGAAAACACCCAACTATGGCTACACCTTC,CASRKTPNYGYTF
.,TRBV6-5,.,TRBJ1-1,TGTGCCAGCAGTTACGCCGGGACTGAAGCTTTCTTT,CASSYAGTEAFF
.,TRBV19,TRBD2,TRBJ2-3,TGTGCCAGTAGTACCTCCGGGGGGAAAGGCACAGATACGCAGTATTTT,CASSTSGGKGTDTQYF
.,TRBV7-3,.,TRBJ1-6,TGTGCCAGCAGCTTACAGGGTTATAATTCACCCCTCCACTTT,CASSLQGYNSPLHF
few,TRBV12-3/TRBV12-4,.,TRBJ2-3,TGTGCCAGCAGCCTACTTAGCGTCGATACGCAGTATTTT,CASSLLSVDTQYF
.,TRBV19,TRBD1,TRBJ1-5,TGTGCCAGTAGTCCCGGGACAGGGACTAGCAATCAGCCCCAGCATTTT,CASSPGTGTSNQPQHF
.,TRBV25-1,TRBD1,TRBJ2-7,TGTGCCAGCAGTCCACAGGGGGCTCGGGAGCAGTACTTC,CASSPQGAREQYF
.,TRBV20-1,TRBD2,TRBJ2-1,TGCAGTGCCGGATCGACTAGCGAGCAGTTCTTC,CSAGSTSEQFF
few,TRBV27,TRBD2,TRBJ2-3,TGTGCCAGCTCCAGGGGCGGGGGGCTCGGAGATACGCAGTATTTT,CASSRGGGLGDTQYF
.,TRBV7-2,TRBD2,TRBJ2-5,TGTGCCAGCAGCCAAACATTAACTAGCGGGGGGGCTTGGGAGACCCAGTACTTC,CASSQTLTSGGAWETQYF
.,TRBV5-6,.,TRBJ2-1,TGTGCCAGCAGCTTGTGGGGCCTCTCCTACAATGAGCAGTTCTTC,CASSLWGLSYNEQFF
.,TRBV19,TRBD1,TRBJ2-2,TGTGCCAGTAGTATAAGGGGGACAGGGGGCTTGACCACCGGGGAGCTGTTTTTT,CASSIRGTGGLTTGELFF
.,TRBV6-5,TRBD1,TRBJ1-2,TGTGCCAGCAACCCGAGGACAGGGTCTGGCTACACCTTC,CASNPRTGSGYTF
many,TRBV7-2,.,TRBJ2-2,TGTGCCAGCAGCTTAAAGAGTGTTTCTCCCGGGGAGCTGTTTTTT,CASSLKSVSPGELFF
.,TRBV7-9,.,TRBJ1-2,TGTGCCAGCAGCTTAGAGGGCGGGCTTCGGGGCTACACCTTC,CASSLEGGLRGYTF
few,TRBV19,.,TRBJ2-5,TGTGCCAGTAGACAACAGGGTCAGACCCAGTACTTC,CASRQQGQTQYF
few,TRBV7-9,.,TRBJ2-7,TGTGCCAGCAGCTTAGGCCAGGGGCCACTCTACGAGCAGTACTTC,CASSLGQGPLYEQYF
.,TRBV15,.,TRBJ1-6,TGTGCCACCAGCAGAGACAGTTCACCCCTCCACTTT,CATSRDSSPLHF
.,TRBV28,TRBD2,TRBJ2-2,TGTGCCAGCAGTTTTGGACTAGCAGCGAACACCGGGGAGCTGTTTTTT,CASSFGLAANTGELFF
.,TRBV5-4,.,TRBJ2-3,TGTGCCAGCAGCCCCCGGCGGTCCGAAACGGCAGATACGCAGTATTTT,CASSPRRSETADTQYF
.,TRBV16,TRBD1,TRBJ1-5,TGTGCCAGCAGCCCCGGGACAGTCTCTCTCCAGCATTTT,CASSPGTVSLQHF
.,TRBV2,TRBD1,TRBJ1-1,TGTGCCAGCAGTGGCGGACAGGGGGTCCCTGAAGCTTTCTTT,CASSGGQGVPEAFF
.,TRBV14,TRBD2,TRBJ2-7,TGTGCCAGCAGCCGCTTCGGGGGTAGCGGGACCTCCTACGAGCAGTACTTC,CASSRFGGSGTSYEQYF
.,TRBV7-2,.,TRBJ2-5,TGTGCCAGCAGCTTATTTAACAGCAAGACCCAGTACTTC,CASSLFNSKTQYF
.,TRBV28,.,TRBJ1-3,TGTGCCAGCAGCCGGGGAGAGAACACCATATATTTT,CASSRGENTIYF
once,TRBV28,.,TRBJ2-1,TGTGCCAGCAGGGATACCGGGACCTACAATGAGCAGTTCTTC,CASRDTGTYNEQFF
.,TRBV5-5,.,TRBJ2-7,TGTGCCAGCAGCCTCCAGGGTCTCGTACGCGAGCAGTACTTC,CASSLQGLVREQYF
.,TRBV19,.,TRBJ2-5,TGTGCCAGTAGCGTTCCAAGGGGGCAGGGGGGTCGGGAGACCCAGTACTTC,CASSVPRGQGGRETQYF
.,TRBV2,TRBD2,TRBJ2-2,TGTGCCAGCAGTGGGCTAGCGGGGATCGACACCGGGGAGCTGTTTTTT,CASSGLAGIDTGELFF
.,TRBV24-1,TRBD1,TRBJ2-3,TGTGCCACCAGACCGACAGGGGGAAGAATAGATACGCAGTATTTT,CATRPTGGRIDTQYF
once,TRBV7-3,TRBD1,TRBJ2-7,TGTGCCAGCAGCCCGACGACGACAGGGACAGGGGAGCAGTACTTC,CASSPTTTGTGEQYF
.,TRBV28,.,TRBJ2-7,TGTGCCAGCAGGCTCTCCCAAGCCGCCTACGAGCAGTACTTC,CASRLSQAAYEQYF
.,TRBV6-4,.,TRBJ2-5,TGTGCCAGCAGTGAATATCGGGGTGGACTCGATCCCCAATGTGTCCAGTACTTC,CASSEYRGGLDPQCVQYF
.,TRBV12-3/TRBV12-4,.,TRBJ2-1,TGTGCCAGCAGTGTACTAGCAGCTGAGCAGTTCTTC,CASSVLAAEQFF
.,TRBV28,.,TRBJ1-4,TGTGCCAGCAGGAAACAGGGAGATGAAAAACTGTTTTTT,CASRKQGDEKLFF
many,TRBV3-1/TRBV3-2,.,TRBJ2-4,TGTGCCAGCAGCCAATTCGTGGGGCCGAAAAACATTCAGTACTTC,CASSQFVGPKNIQYF
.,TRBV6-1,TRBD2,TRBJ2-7,TGTGCCAGCAGTGACGGACTAGCGGGGAATAGCTACTCTTACGAGCAGTACTTC,CASSDGLAGNSYSYEQYF
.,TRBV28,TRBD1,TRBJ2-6,TGTGCCAGCAGCCCAGGGACAGGGTTTCCCTCTGGGGCCAACGTCCTGACTTTC,CASSPGTGFPSGANVLTF
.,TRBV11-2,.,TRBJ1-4,TGTGCCAGCAGCTTCCACGGGTCTGCAACTAATGAAAAACTGTTTTTT,CASSFHGSATNEKLFF
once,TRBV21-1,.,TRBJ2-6,.,CASSNRATLWGGGANVLTF
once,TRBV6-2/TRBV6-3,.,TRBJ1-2,TGTGCCAGCAGTGTTCAGGGTTCCGGCTACACCTTC,CASSVQGSGYTF
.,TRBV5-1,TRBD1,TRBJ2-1,TGCGCCAGCAGCTTAGGGGGCGCAGGGTTCAATGAGCAGTTCTTC,CASSLGGAGFNEQFF
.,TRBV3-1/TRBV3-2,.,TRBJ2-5,TGTGCCAGCACTATTAGGGGGCAAGAGACCCAGTACTTC,CASTIRGQETQYF
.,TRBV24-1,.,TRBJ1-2,TGTGCCACCAGTGATGAGCGGTACTATGGCTACACCTTC,CATSDERYYGYTF
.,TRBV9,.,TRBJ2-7,TGTGCCAGCGCATCCCGGCAGGGCAGGCAGTACTTC,CASASRQGRQYF
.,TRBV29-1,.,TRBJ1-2,TGCAGCGTTGCTCAATACAGGGAAGCTAACTATGGCTACACCTTC,CSVAQYREANYGYTF